The next 4 T cell receptor beta chains were all read from a single sample in a study of blood T cell repertoires in COVID-19 (TCRdb year 2020). Libraries were built with the immunoSEQ multiplex PCR assay. TCRdb holds this immuneACCESS table with in-frame rearrangements only. Some clones are missing; in checked studies, unresolved V genes explain under half, and the rest has no known cause. The sample table lists nearly 350,000 clones, about 93% of them with a count of one. The ten largest clones take up approximately 3.5% of the sample. The sample consisted of peripheral blood. The source is a woman in her late teens or twenties who had recovered from COVID-19.

This chain uses TRBV5-1 with TRBJ2-3; 7 positions agree with TRBD1. Germline CDR1 is SGHRS and CDR2 is YFSETQ. CDR3 size: 14 residues. The ends lost 7 bases at V and 2 bases at J; junction bases unmatched: 7. This CDR3 reads CASGDRAITDTQYF. The CDR3 nucleotides are TGCGCCAGCGGCGACAGGGCCATCACAGATACGCAGTATTTT.

The chain couples TRBV21-1 to TRBJ2-7; the DNA was not compared with TRBD2, the D call given in the table. TRBV21-1 is a documented pseudogene. The CDR3 is made up of 17 amino acids. The CDR3 loop is CASSKVPTSGSSYEQYV. CDR3 bases: TGTGCCAGCAGCAAAGTCCCGACTAGCGGGAGCTCCTACGAGCAGTACGTC.

The rearrangement joins TRBV5-6 to TRBJ2-1; weak D call: TRBD2 (7 bases). CDR1 and CDR2 (germline): SGHDT, YYEEEE. V was shortened by 4 bases and J by 1 base, with 18 bases between the two germline ends. The CDR3 is 17 residues long. The CDR3 region is CASSAGAGQLSYNEQFF. The CDR3 nucleotides are TGTGCCAGCAGCGCGGGGGCCGGACAGCTATCCTACAATGAGCAGTTCTTC.

This chain uses TRBV3-1 (or the pseudogene TRBV3-2) with TRBJ2-1; 12 positions match TRBD2. After removal of 1 base from V and 2 bases from J, the junction contained 15 bases not matched to a gene. The germline V gene encodes CDR1 LGHDT and CDR2 YNNKEL (reference sequence). The CDR3 totals 21 residues. CDR3 in amino acids: CASSQGEGAWTSGNPYNEQFF. In DNA form, the CDR3 reads TGTGCCAGCAGCCAAGGGGAGGGGGCCTGGACTAGCGGGAACCCCTACAATGAGCAGTTCTTC.